This TCR beta chain was sequenced during a study of blood T cell repertoires in COVID-19. Per the original methods: The assay estimated nucleated cells by amplifying reference gene primers. The data were produced by immunoSEQ multiplex PCR, yet TCRdb's version contains in-frame clones alone and is incomplete. V and J calls and clone size come straight from that table; D and trimming were deduced from the DNA. The repertoire holds about 310,000 clones, with over 85% as singletons. The ends were cut back, 0 bases at V and 1 base at J, with 29 bases in the middle. In germline, CDR1 is LGHNT, CDR2 FRNRAP. The CDR3 consists of 22 residues.

The rearrangement joins TRBV12-5 to TRBJ2-3; the D gene is possibly TRBD2 (6 bases). Sequenced material: PBMCs or T cells enriched from blood (not recorded which). This clonotype was sampled from a woman in her 30s who had recovered from COVID-19. The CDR3 bases are TGTGCTAGTGGTTTGGTACTAACCCAAGCTAGCGCGCCTTCCCCCCGCACAGATACGCAGTATTTT. Its protein product is CASGLVLTQASAPSPRTDTQYF.